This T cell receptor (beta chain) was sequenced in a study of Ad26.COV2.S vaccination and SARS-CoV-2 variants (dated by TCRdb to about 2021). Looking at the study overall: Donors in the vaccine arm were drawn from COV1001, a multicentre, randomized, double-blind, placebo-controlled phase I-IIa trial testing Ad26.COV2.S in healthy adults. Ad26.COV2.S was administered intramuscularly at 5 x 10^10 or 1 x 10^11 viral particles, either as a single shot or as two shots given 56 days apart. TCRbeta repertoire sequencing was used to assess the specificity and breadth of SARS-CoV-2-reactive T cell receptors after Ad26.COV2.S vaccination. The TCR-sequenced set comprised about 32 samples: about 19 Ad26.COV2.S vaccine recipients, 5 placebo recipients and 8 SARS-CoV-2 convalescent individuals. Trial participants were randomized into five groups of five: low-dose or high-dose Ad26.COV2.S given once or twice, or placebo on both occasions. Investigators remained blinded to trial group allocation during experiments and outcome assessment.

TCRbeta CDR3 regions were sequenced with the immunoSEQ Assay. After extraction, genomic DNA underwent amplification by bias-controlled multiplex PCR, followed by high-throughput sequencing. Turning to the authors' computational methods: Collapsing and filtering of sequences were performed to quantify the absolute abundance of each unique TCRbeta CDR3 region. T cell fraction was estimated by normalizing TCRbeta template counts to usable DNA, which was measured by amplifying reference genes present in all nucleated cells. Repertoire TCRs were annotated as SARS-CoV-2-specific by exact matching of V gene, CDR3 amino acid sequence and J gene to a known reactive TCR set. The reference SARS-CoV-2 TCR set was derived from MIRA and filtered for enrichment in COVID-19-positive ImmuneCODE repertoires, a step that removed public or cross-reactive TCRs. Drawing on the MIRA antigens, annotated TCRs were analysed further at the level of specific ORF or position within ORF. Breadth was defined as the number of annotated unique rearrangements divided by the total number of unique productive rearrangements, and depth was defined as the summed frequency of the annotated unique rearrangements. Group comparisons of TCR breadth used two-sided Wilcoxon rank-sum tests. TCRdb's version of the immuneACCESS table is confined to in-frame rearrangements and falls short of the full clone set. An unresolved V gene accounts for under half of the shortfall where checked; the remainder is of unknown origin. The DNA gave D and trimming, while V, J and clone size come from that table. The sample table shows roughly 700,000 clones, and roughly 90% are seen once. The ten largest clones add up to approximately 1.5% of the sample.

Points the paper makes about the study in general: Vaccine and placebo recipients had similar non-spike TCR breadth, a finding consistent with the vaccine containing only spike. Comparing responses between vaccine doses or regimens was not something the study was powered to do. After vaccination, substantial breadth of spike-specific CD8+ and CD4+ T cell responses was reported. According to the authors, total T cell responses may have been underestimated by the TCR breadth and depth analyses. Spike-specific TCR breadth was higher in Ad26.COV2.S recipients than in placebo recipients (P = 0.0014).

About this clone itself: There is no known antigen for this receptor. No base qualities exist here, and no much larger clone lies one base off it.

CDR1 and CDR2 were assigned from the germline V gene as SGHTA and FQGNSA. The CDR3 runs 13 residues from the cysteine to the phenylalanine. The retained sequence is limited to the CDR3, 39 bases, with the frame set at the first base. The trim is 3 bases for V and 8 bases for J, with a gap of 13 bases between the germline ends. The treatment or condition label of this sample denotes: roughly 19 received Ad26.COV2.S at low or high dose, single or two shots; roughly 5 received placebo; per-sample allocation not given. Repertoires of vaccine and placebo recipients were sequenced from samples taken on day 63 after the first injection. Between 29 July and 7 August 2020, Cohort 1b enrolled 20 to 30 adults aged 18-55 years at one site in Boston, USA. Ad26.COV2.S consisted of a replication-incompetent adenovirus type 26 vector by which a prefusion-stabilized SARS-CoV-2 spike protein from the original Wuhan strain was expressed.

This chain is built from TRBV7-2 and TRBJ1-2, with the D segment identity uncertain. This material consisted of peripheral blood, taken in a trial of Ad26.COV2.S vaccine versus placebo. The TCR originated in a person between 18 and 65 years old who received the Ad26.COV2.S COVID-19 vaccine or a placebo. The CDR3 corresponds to CASSFTSVGGYTF. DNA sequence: TGTGCCAGCAGCTTTACTTCAGTGGGGGGCTACACCTTC.